This section outlines one TCR beta chain sequence together with its context. This sample is drawn from a study of blood T cell repertoires in COVID-19. Turning to the study itself: Donors in the United States, Italy and Spain gave samples during acute or convalescent COVID-19. PBMCs, B-cell-depleted T cells, or T cells provided the cDNA or gDNA that made up the material.

The ends lost 5 bases at V and 5 bases at J; junction bases unmatched: 5. CDR1 is SGHTA, CDR2 FQGTGA, per germline. This CDR3 region has 13 residues. In the original processing: From reference gene primer amplification, estimates of nucleated cell counts were derived. TCRdb's copy holds only in-frame clones and misses some; the assay was immunoSEQ multiplex PCR. The D gene and trimming were derived from the DNA, and the V and J assignments and clone size from that table. The data contain more than 90,000 clones, around 85% of them singletons. This clonotype was sampled from a human donor in a cohort sampled during active COVID-19. Sequences were obtained from peripheral blood. The gene calls are TRBV7-3 and TRBJ1-1; 7 bases are shared with TRBD1. This CDR3 is CASSTDRATEAFF. The CDR3 DNA sequence: TGTGCCAGCAGCACCGACAGGGCTACTGAAGCTTTCTTT.